Listed below are T cell receptor beta chains from one sample, sequenced in a study of Graves' ophthalmopathy and Graves' hyperthyroidism. TCRdb passed the multiplex PCR reads through MiXCR, listing each CDR3 protein once. The sample records approximately 1.2 million distinct CDR3 sequences, about 36% being singletons. Sequences were obtained from peripheral blood or thyroid tissue (not recorded which). All receptors come from an adult man with Graves' hyperthyroidism. Each CDR3 is given with its conserved first and last residue. D genes are given only for firm matches. Only some rows state a clone size, as once, few, many or a class for expanded clones.

clone_size d_call cdr3_length j_call v_call cdr3_aa cdr3_nt
few TRBD1 15 TRBJ2-7 TRBV4-1 CASSQDRGQGVFQYF TGCGCCAGCAGCCAAGATCGCGGACAGGGTGTGTTTCAGTACTTC
. TRBD1 13 TRBJ1-1 TRBV29-1 CSVERTGDTEAFF TGCAGCGTTGAAAGGACAGGGGACACTGAAGCTTTCTTT
. . 13 TRBJ1-6 TRBV15 CATSRDFGQPLHF TGTGCCACCAGCAGAGATTTCGGTCAGCCCCTCCACTTT
many . 18 TRBJ2-5 TRBV12-3/TRBV12-4 CASSLDIPQAGKEETQYF TGTGCCAGCAGTCTAGACATACCTCAGGCAGGGAAGGAAGAGACCCAGTACTTC
many TRBD1 14 TRBJ2-7 TRBV5-1 CASSLAGQGPEQYF TGCGCCAGCAGCTTGGCGGGACAGGGCCCCGAGCAGTACTTC
. . 18 TRBJ2-5 TRBV6-2/TRBV6-3 CASSYSISPGLDQETQYF TGTGCCAGCAGTTACTCGATCTCCCCGGGGCTAGATCAAGAGACCCAGTACTTC
many TRBD1 15 TRBJ1-2 TRBV7-2 CASSLTNRGLGGYTF TGTGCCAGCAGCTTAACGAACAGGGGGCTGGGTGGCTACACCTTC
. . 14 TRBJ2-5 TRBV19 CASKEVGLEETQYF TGTGCCAGTAAGGAAGTGGGGCTAGAGGAGACCCAGTACTTC
many . 13 TRBJ2-5 TRBV19 CASSISVRKTQYF TGTGCCAGTAGTATCAGTGTCCGGAAGACCCAGTACTTC
. . 16 TRBJ1-2 TRBV20-1 CSATPTGLRSLYGYTF TGCAGTGCTACCCCGACGGGGCTACGATCGCTATATGGCTACACCTTC
. TRBD1 15 TRBJ1-5 TRBV7-9 CASSIQTGGVKAQHF TGTGCCAGCAGCATACAGACAGGGGGCGTTAAGGCCCAGCATTTT
many TRBD1 19 TRBJ2-6 TRBV7-9 CASSYDPGQDRTGANVLTF TGTGCCAGCAGCTACGACCCCGGACAGGACCGAACCGGGGCCAACGTCCTGACTTTC
few TRBD2 15 TRBJ2-3 TRBV20-1 CSARGGGGVSDTQYF TGCAGTGCTAGAGGGGGCGGGGGGGTCTCAGATACGCAGTATTTT
. TRBD1 14 TRBJ2-2 TRBV7-7 CASITGEDTGELFF TGTGCCAGCATAACAGGGGAAGACACCGGGGAGCTGTTTTTT
many . 14 TRBJ2-2 TRBV10-2 CASSELGNTGELFF TGCGCCAGCAGTGAACTGGGTAACACCGGGGAGCTGTTTTTT
. . 16 TRBJ2-7 TRBV7-9 CASSLDIGRNTGELYF TGTGCCAGCAGCTTGGACATTGGGAGGAACACCGGGGAGCTGTACTTC
. TRBD1 15 TRBJ1-5 TRBV6-1 CASSDIDRGNQPQHF TGTGCCAGCAGTGACATAGACAGGGGCAATCAGCCCCAGCATTTT
. TRBD1 15 TRBJ1-2 TRBV14 CASSPAGQMFYGYTF TGTGCCAGCAGCCCAGCGGGACAGATGTTCTATGGCTACACCTTC
many TRBD1 16 TRBJ2-7 TRBV10-3 CASTTVRRGITYEQYF TGTGCCAGCACCACCGTCCGCAGGGGGATCACCTACGAGCAGTACTTC
. TRBD2 16 TRBJ2-5 TRBV13 CASSFASGRVQETQYF TGTGCCAGCAGCTTCGCTAGCGGAAGGGTGCAAGAGACCCAGTACTTC
. . 14 TRBJ1-3 TRBV20-1 CSASTRELRNTIYF TGCAGTGCTAGCACCCGGGAGCTAAGAAACACCATATATTTT
. TRBD2 14 TRBJ2-7 TRBV6-1 CASSEILADYEQYF TGTGCCAGCAGTGAAATACTAGCGGATTACGAGCAGTACTTC
. . 14 TRBJ2-7 TRBV4-3 CASSPSVTAYEQYF TGCGCCAGCAGCCCCTCCGTGACAGCCTACGAGCAGTACTTC
many TRBD2 14 TRBJ2-7 TRBV7-9 CASRSGSGAYEQYF TGTGCCAGCAGGAGCGGGAGTGGGGCCTACGAGCAGTACTTC
. TRBD1 16 TRBJ1-3 TRBV5-1 CASSRRGQGAGNTIYF TGCGCCAGCAGCCGGAGGGGACAGGGGGCTGGAAACACCATATATTTT
many . 16 TRBJ1-5 TRBV20-1 CSARTPWGDSNQPQHF TGCAGTGCTAGGACCCCTTGGGGAGATAGCAATCAGCCCCAGCATTTT
few TRBD1 16 TRBJ2-2 TRBV6-5 CASSQGQGILSGELFF TGTGCCAGCAGCCAAGGACAGGGGATACTGTCCGGGGAGCTGTTTTTT
. . 15 TRBJ2-2 TRBV14 CASSQAVGDTGELFF TGTGCCAGCAGCCAAGCAGTGGGAGACACCGGGGAGCTGTTTTTT
once . 17 TRBJ1-6 TRBV10-3 CAISRDIVSSYNSPLHF TGTGCCATCAGTCGGGACATCGTGAGCTCCTATAATTCACCCCTCCACTTT
. . 17 TRBJ1-6 TRBV15 CATSRDTAGTFNSPLHF TGTGCCACCAGCAGAGATACTGCCGGGACATTTAATTCACCCCTCCACTTT
many TRBD1 16 TRBJ2-5 TRBV24-1 CATSGGQGTLEETQYF TGTGCCACCAGTGGAGGACAGGGAACATTGGAGGAGACCCAGTACTTC
. . 14 TRBJ1-2 TRBV7-2 CASREGGRAGGYTF TGTGCCAGCCGGGAGGGGGGCAGGGCCGGGGGCTACACCTTC
many . 14 TRBJ1-5 TRBV6-6 CASGSGGSNQPQHF TGTGCCAGCGGGTCCGGGGGTAGCAATCAGCCCCAGCATTTT
. . 14 TRBJ2-7 TRBV10-2 CASSEDGRGNEQYF TGCGCCAGCAGTGAGGACGGACGGGGCAACGAGCAGTACTTC
. TRBD1 19 TRBJ2-6 TRBV25-1 CASSQVLPRQGSGANVLTF TGTGCCAGCAGCCAAGTGTTACCGAGACAGGGCTCTGGGGCCAACGTCCTGACTTTC
. . 17 TRBJ1-1 TRBV15 CATSSSWAARGNTEAFF TGTGCCACCAGCAGTTCCTGGGCAGCAAGGGGGAACACTGAAGCTTTCTTT
. . 14 TRBJ1-4 TRBV15 CATRRRDLREKLFF TGTGCCACCAGACGCAGAGATTTACGGGAAAAACTGTTTTTT
many . 13 TRBJ1-5 TRBV2 CASSSGPDQPQHF TGTGCCAGCAGTAGCGGACCCGATCAGCCCCAGCATTTT
few TRBD1 13 TRBJ1-1 TRBV12-3/TRBV12-4 CASRSGTGDVAFF TGTGCCAGCAGATCCGGGACAGGGGACGTTGCTTTCTTT
few TRBD2 20 TRBJ2-2 TRBV9 CASSVKLGTSGGENTGELFF TGTGCCAGCAGCGTGAAGCTAGGGACTAGCGGGGGGGAGAACACCGGGGAGCTGTTTTTT
few . 13 TRBJ1-3 TRBV7-8 CASSPPQGNTIYF TGTGCCAGCAGCCCCCCTCAGGGAAACACCATATATTTT
few . 14 TRBJ2-7 TRBV7-2 CASSSPAGTYEQYF TGTGCCAGCAGCTCGCCGGCGGGAACCTACGAGCAGTACTTC
once TRBD1 15 TRBJ1-5 TRBV27 CASSLSGQYNQPQHF TGTGCCAGCAGTTTATCGGGACAGTACAATCAGCCCCAGCATTTT
many TRBD1 14 TRBJ1-2 TRBV5-6 CASSAKTGFYGYTF TGTGCCAGCAGCGCTAAGACAGGGTTCTATGGCTACACCTTC
. . 14 TRBJ1-4 TRBV10-2 CASSEWSTNEKLFF TGCGCCAGCAGTGAGTGGTCAACTAATGAAAAACTGTTTTTT
. . 16 TRBJ2-7 TRBV10-3 CAISVDGRADSYEQYF TGTGCCATCAGTGTAGACGGTCGGGCTGACTCCTACGAGCAGTACTTC
many . 14 TRBJ1-5 TRBV20-1 CSAGSRGVDQPQHF TGCAGTGCTGGATCCCGCGGGGTGGATCAGCCCCAGCATTTT
. TRBD1 16 TRBJ1-6 TRBV25-1 CASSEWGQSYNSPLHF TGTGCCAGCAGTGAATGGGGACAGTCCTATAATTCACCCCTCCACTTT
few TRBD1 16 TRBJ2-5 TRBV5-6 CASSLGQGALEETQYF TGTGCCAGCAGCTTGGGGCAGGGGGCCTTAGAAGAGACCCAGTACTTC
. . 13 TRBJ2-2 TRBV7-9 CASSFPVDGELFF TGTGCCAGCAGCTTTCCAGTAGACGGGGAGCTGTTTTTT
. . 17 TRBJ2-5 TRBV12-3/TRBV12-4 CASRRLAGQGYQETQYF TGTGCCAGCAGACGACTAGCGGGACAGGGGTACCAAGAGACCCAGTACTTC
few . 14 TRBJ2-6 TRBV10-3 CASSGDRGANVLTF TGTGCCAGCAGTGGAGACAGGGGGGCCAACGTCCTGACTTTC
many . 15 TRBJ2-7 TRBV7-8 CASSQDTGANYEQYF TGTGCCAGCAGCCAGGACACAGGCGCGAACTACGAGCAGTACTTC